This TCR beta chain was retrieved from a study of cytomegalovirus exposure and HLA in healthy donors (dated by TCRdb to about 2017). Study-level background: In an earlier analysis of about 560 of the donors, around 300 Gb of sequence data and approximately 100 million unique TCR beta sequences from 150 million to 200 million T cells were reported. An early release that covered about 640 HLA-typed donors contained around 330 gigabases of sequencing data and tens of millions of unique TCR sequences. The genetic ancestry cluster associated with self-reported Caucasian donors included around 76% of the roughly 360 genotyped donors. The study was designed to test whether signatures of past pathogen exposure could be identified by cataloging public T cell receptors. The study profiled the T cell repertoires of hundreds of subjects by immunosequencing and related them to cytomegalovirus serostatus. A separate validation cohort of roughly 110 different subjects was used in addition to the roughly 620-subject first cohort. High-throughput TCR immunosequencing, statistical association of individual TCRs with disease status, and machine learning were combined to predict cytomegalovirus infection status. A later analysis re-examined previously published TCR beta repertoires from more than 550 donors and added high-resolution HLA genotyping to investigate patterns of TCR occurrence. Rather than drawing on any new phenotypic data, the later analysis identified candidate immune exposures from TCR beta sequences and the way those sequences occurred across donors. In an earlier analysis of 550 to 700 of the donors, high-throughput TCR beta sequencing was used to judge whether each TCR beta V gene segment behaved as functional or pseudogenic. Donor age, sex, ethnicity and CMV serostatus were collected together with the repertoire data. A later genetic analysis took genome-wide SNP genotypes for about three fifths of the roughly 670 donors and used that subset as a discovery cohort. Every discovery cohort repertoire had been produced on one sequencing platform. HLA typing included class I and class II loci at four-digit resolution. Typing coverage differed by locus: A, B, C, DRB1 and DQB1 were typed in roughly 620-630 donors, DQA1 in 500 to 550, DPA1 in nearly 610, and DPB1 in just under 480. Several DR-DQ haplotypes were treated as single units for association and clustering because of strong linkage in the cohort. Among some 400 genotyped donors of the cohort, an average of about 240,000 unique TCR beta nucleotide sequences were sequenced per donor, 15% to 20% of them non-productive. Paper-wide results and their limitations: Specific HLA alleles were associated with over 15,000 TCR beta sequences at a false discovery rate of 0.05 in a later analysis. In a later analysis, several top co-occurrence clusters were reported to appear linked to parvovirus B19, influenza, CMV and Epstein-Barr virus. In both the original and validation cohorts, the classifier was reported to diagnose cytomegalovirus status with high specificity and sensitivity. A cluster of highly shared sequence variants was judged likely to represent a technical artifact of the sequencing pipeline. In a later analysis, TCR association rates were found to vary across HLA loci, with the most associated TCRs seen for DRB1 alleles and the fewest for HLA-C alleles. An association between a missense DCLRE1C variant and V-gene and J-gene trimming of TCR beta chains was found in a later genetic analysis and replicated in an independent cohort. A later analysis found that HLA-associated TCR beta chains were more clonally expanded and had lower generation probabilities than equally common non-associated chains. Linkage disequilibrium might explain the correlated functional status among segregating V segments, but an unknown experimental factor could not be excluded. Roughly uniform sequencing depth across donors was assumed in presence/absence analyses, although this assumption may not hold. The only immune exposure information available for the cohort was CMV serostatus. The study listed around 160 TCR beta chains as associated with cytomegalovirus. Because HLA typing was unavailable for some donors at each locus, only the typed subset was used in association tests. In a later analysis, most CMV-associated TCR beta chains were found to appear HLA-restricted, with HLA associations seemingly driven largely by CMV exposure. A later genetic analysis reported fewer N-insertions in productive TCRs among donors in an Asian-associated ancestry cluster than the roughly 650-donor mean. The 87-base-pair reads could not distinguish some IMGT-functional V segments, including TRBV6-2 and TRBV6-3, so those segments were excluded. In vitro tests confirmed that a few of the cytomegalovirus-associated TCR beta chains recognize cytomegalovirus antigens. When HLA alleles, especially DR and DQ, strongly co-occurred, attributing TCR associations to individual alleles was difficult. Broadly in line with IMGT annotations, most TCR beta V segments showed up in productive rearrangements about 87% or about 30% of the time in an earlier analysis of 587 of the donors. Only TCR beta chains were sequenced in this cohort, and the absence of alpha or paired-chain data limited detectable features. According to the authors, the approach could potentially be generalized to other disease states and immunological phenotypes. Fewer than 20 rarely observed V segments, including chromosome 9 orphons, were excluded from the earlier analysis of a few hundred of the donors because counts were too low. While some public TCRs were present in many individuals, most TCR sequences turned up only very rarely across donors. A further reported finding was that TCR beta sequences accurately predicted the HLA-A and HLA-B alleles for most subjects in the first cohort.

Here V drops 0 bases and J drops 2 bases, and the junction holds 6 bases not matched to any gene. In the germline V gene (reference sequence), CDR1 corresponds to SGHNT and CDR2 to YYREEE. Its CDR3 holds 17 amino acids, cysteine through phenylalanine. Of all the DNA, just the CDR3 is kept, 51 bases in frame from base 1. The library came from the immunoSEQ multiplex PCR assay. For the multiplex PCR, a mixture combining 60 forward primers for TCR Vbeta segments and 13 reverse primers for TCR Jbeta segments was used. Amplification of the CDR3 region of rearranged TCR beta genes was performed with a multiplex PCR assay on genomic DNA. The Illumina HiSeq System was used to sequence the amplified TCR beta libraries as 87-base-pair reads. For the original study's pipeline: In a later analysis, 80 million or so unique TCR beta chains were counted across the 500 to 700 repertoires, and roughly 11 million of these chains were shared by at least two donors. To remove PCR and sequencing errors, raw reads were error-corrected and collapsed into unique sequences using a nearest-neighbor algorithm that merged closely related sequences. CDR3 sequences were aligned to IMGT reference sequences to assign V, D and J gene segments. For a sequence to be retained, a match of at least six nucleotides to both a V gene segment and a J gene segment was required. A rearrangement was called productive if the CDR3 had no stop codons and remained in frame with V and J, and every other rearrangement was called non-productive. CDR3 was defined by IMGT convention, running from the second conserved V-encoded cysteine to the conserved J-encoded phenylalanine. Sequences without an unambiguous match to a single V gene segment were excluded from the earlier analysis of about 640 of the donors. In an earlier analysis of a few hundred of the donors, a V segment was called functional when productive rearrangements were above 56.7%, and segregating when the standard deviation between donors exceeded 5%. A statistical classification framework was built to diagnose cytomegalovirus status from the catalog of TCR beta chain sequences. A later analysis assigned V and J genes by comparing TCR nucleotide sequences with IMGT/GENE-DB human TR gene sequences. Using the TCRdist pipeline, a later analysis assigned CDR3 sequences along with most-parsimonious VDJ recombination scenarios. In a later analysis, every TCR beta chain was defined by the combination of its CDR3 amino acid sequence and its V-gene family, and reads without a unique V-gene family were dropped. A later analysis removed roughly 590 highly shared, low-generation-probability nucleotide sequences to deal with suspected cross-contamination and a sequencing artifact. For each public chain, a later analysis derived a clonal expansion index from normalized ranks of inferred template counts within each repertoire. In a later analysis, generation probabilities were computed using a VDJ recombination model fitted to out-of-frame rearrangements, and the results were checked against IGoR. Hypergeometric tests were used in a later analysis to score TCR-TCR, TCR-HLA and TCR-CMV co-occurrence, with a repertoire-size bias correction applied to the TCR pairs. False discovery rates were estimated in a later analysis by permuting HLA or CMV assignments 20 times. In a later analysis, co-occurring TCRs were grouped with DBSCAN, and TCRdist sequence similarity was added when clustering was performed within HLA-allele-positive subsets. Repertoires with fewer than 30,000 or more than 120,000 public chains were left out of co-occurrence clustering, as were about 5 repertoires with anomalous nucleotide sharing. TCRdb provides this immuneACCESS table in a form limited to in-frame rearrangements. Some clones are lacking; in checked studies, under half of them reflect an unresolved V gene, and why the rest are absent is not known. The V and J calls and clone size are taken from that table; D and trimming were inferred from the DNA. The sample has some 130,000 clones on record, around 63% of them singletons. The top ten constitute 9% to 10% of the sample.

In total, roughly 710 healthy bone marrow donors made up the cohort. At the time of sampling, all cohort members were nominally healthy, though unrecorded immune exposures were likely present. The donor was CMV seropositive and belonged to the group of about 290 seropositive cohort members. A peripheral blood sample was collected from each donor, and TCR beta sequencing was performed on peripheral blood mononuclear cells. The Qiagen DNeasy Blood Extraction Kit was used to extract genomic DNA from the blood cell samples. This clone was detected only a few times. What antigen it recognizes has not been identified. Base qualities are missing; no much larger clone stands one base away.

This clonotype was obtained from a middle-aged man in good health and CMV-seropositive. The chain uses TRBV5-4 and TRBJ2-1; the central 9 bases match TRBD1. The sequenced sample consisted of PBMCs. The CDR3 in this case is CASSLGPRTGAYNEQFF. The DNA sequence is as follows: TGTGCCAGCAGCTTGGGACCGCGGACAGGGGCCTACAATGAGCAGTTCTTC.